This T cell receptor beta chain was documented in a study of identical twins. TCRdb used MiXCR to reprocess the 5' RACE reads, holding one entry per CDR3 protein. The sample has about 530,000 distinct CDR3 sequences, roughly 15% seen once. This clonotype came up a few times. Germline V gene lookup returns CDR1 DFQATT and CDR2 SNEGSKA (reference sequence). The CDR3 is 10 amino acids. V lost 4 bases and J 3 bases, leaving 2 bases between the germline ends. These data also featured in a second study, about yellow fever vaccine responses in identical twins.

The sample taken for sequencing was CD4+ T cells sorted from blood. The sequence was collected from a woman between 18 and 29 years old in good health. The gene calls are TRBV20-1 and TRBJ2-3; D not resolved. The CDR3 loop reads CSAKTDTQYF. The CDR3, as DNA: TGCAGTGCTAAGACAGATACGCAGTATTTT.